The present T cell receptor beta chain was sequenced within a study of blood T cell repertoires in COVID-19. V dropped 5 bases and J dropped 8; count of bases not matched to a gene: 13. The CDR3 is made up of 15 amino acids. Germline V gene lookup returns CDR1 SGDLS and CDR2 YYNGEE. Assay used: immunoSEQ multiplex PCR; TCRdb lists only in-frame clones, some missing. This sample has under 200,000 clones, with approximately 91% found just once. The source material was peripheral blood. The chain links TRBV9 to TRBJ1-3; TRBD1 matches 7 bases. The sequence came from a man between 18 and 29 years old with active or convalescent COVID-19. The CDR3 DNA sequence: TGTGCCAGCAGTCCCGACAGGGACTCCCGATACACCATATATTTT. Translated, it gives CASSPDRDSRYTIYF.